This T cell receptor (beta chain) emerged from a study of blood T cells in healthy people across ages. General study results and limits: Observed TCR beta diversity showed a strong correlation with the percentage of naive T cells as measured by flow cytometry.

Sample-barcoded 5' priming and a J-beta primer mix drove a second PCR of about 6 to 12 cycles. TCRdb processed the 5' RACE reads anew with MiXCR; each CDR3 protein has one entry. The sample yields fewer than 1 million distinct CDR3 sequences, around 45% seen once. From germline, CDR1 is MNHEY and CDR2 SVGEGT. V was clipped by 8 bases and J by 2 bases, with 10 bases between them. The CDR3 totals 12 residues. This clonotype was recorded a few times. Antigen unknown. The sequenced sample consisted of blood. The chain combines TRBV6-2 or TRBV6-3 with TRBJ2-7, with D perhaps TRBD2 (5 bases). This clonotype was sampled from a man in his 60s in good health. In DNA, the CDR3 is TGTGCCAGCCAGGACTTTACCTACGAGCAGTACTTC. Its translation is CASQDFTYEQYF.